Described below is a single T cell receptor beta chain sequence and its context. Source study methods: Using reference gene primer amplification, nucleated cell counts were estimated. Measured with immunoSEQ multiplex PCR; TCRdb has only the in-frame clones, and not every one. V and J calls and clone size are those listed in that table; D and trimming were worked out from the DNA. The table lists about 110,000 clones, around 74% of them singletons, with around 7.3% in the top ten. The data were taken from a study of blood T cell repertoires in COVID-19. Study background: Material from acute and convalescent COVID-19 was sourced from the United States, Italy and Spain. PBMCs, B-cell-depleted T cells, or T cells were the source of the cDNA or gDNA that made up the material.

Trimming took 3 bases from V and 0 from J; bases not matched to a gene: 9. This CDR3 region has 17 residues. The germline gives CDR1 DFQATT, CDR2 SNEGSKA (reference sequence). The TCR comes from a woman in her sixties with acute or convalescent COVID-19. Sequencing input: peripheral blood. The chain joins TRBV20-1 to TRBJ1-1, with TRBD1 identical over 11 bases. The CDR3 reads CSASLVGQGGMNTEAFF. CDR3 DNA sequence: TGCAGTGCTAGTCTGGTGGGACAGGGGGGCATGAACACTGAAGCTTTCTTT.